A selection of T cell receptor beta chains follows, all from one sample in a study of cytomegalovirus exposure and HLA in healthy donors. Generated by immunoSEQ multiplex PCR, the TCRdb table keeps only in-frame clones and is missing some. This table has about 180,000 clones, roughly 85% appearing once. Specimen: PBMCs. The receptors were sampled from a man aged 40-50 years in good health and CMV-seropositive. The CDR3 runs from the conserved cysteine through the conserved F or W. The D gene is left open where the match is weak. A clone size is listed for some rows: how often the clone was seen (once, few, many), or a class if it is expanded.

j_call | clone_size | d_call | v_call | cdr3_aa | cdr3_nt
TRBJ1-5 | - | - | TRBV19 | CASSSTGYSNQPQHF | TGTGCCAGTAGTAGTACAGGGTATAGCAATCAGCCCCAGCATTTT
TRBJ1-1 | - | - | TRBV5-6 | CASSSTWNTEAFF | TGTGCCAGCAGCTCGACATGGAACACTGAAGCTTTCTTT
TRBJ2-5 | - | TRBD2 | TRBV5-1 | CASSSTSGRGETQYF | TGCGCCAGCAGCTCGACTAGCGGGAGGGGGGAGACCCAGTACTTC
TRBJ2-1 | once | TRBD2 | TRBV7-7 | CASSQLAGPYNEQFF | TGTGCCAGCAGCCAACTAGCGGGCCCCTACAATGAGCAGTTCTTC
TRBJ2-4 | - | TRBD2 | TRBV13 | CASSSRGGAGGSQYF | TGTGCCAGCAGCTCCCGAGGTGGGGCGGGAGGAAGTCAGTACTTC
TRBJ2-5 | once | - | TRBV5-1 | CASSQIQTASQETQYF | TGCGCCAGCAGCCAAATACAGACGGCCAGCCAAGAGACCCAGTACTTC
TRBJ2-1 | few | - | TRBV6-1 | CASSEAGLYNEQFF | TGTGCCAGCAGTGAGGCGGGCCTCTACAATGAGCAGTTCTTC
TRBJ1-4 | - | - | TRBV5-1 | CASSPGGGGDEKLFF | TGCGCCAGCAGCCCGGGGGGGGGAGGCGATGAAAAACTGTTTTTT
TRBJ2-5 | once | TRBD2 | TRBV18 | CASSPSPAGGPETQYF | TGTGCCAGCTCGCCCTCCCCAGCGGGAGGGCCGGAGACCCAGTACTTC
TRBJ2-7 | - | - | TRBV14 | CASSQDHGKSYEQYF | TGTGCCAGCAGCCAAGATCACGGTAAATCCTACGAGCAGTACTTC
TRBJ1-5 | - | TRBD1 | TRBV28 | CASSWGQGGGQPQHF | TGTGCCAGCAGTTGGGGACAGGGGGGGGGTCAGCCCCAGCATTTT
TRBJ2-7 | - | TRBD1 | TRBV2 | CASSEQGQGYEQYF | TGTGCCAGCAGTGAGCAGGGACAGGGCTACGAGCAGTACTTC
TRBJ1-5 | - | TRBD1 | TRBV15 | CATSILQGATSNQPQHF | TGTGCCACCAGCATCCTTCAGGGGGCGACGAGCAATCAGCCCCAGCATTTT
TRBJ2-3 | - | - | TRBV5-1 | CASSAPPDTQYF | TGCGCCAGCAGCGCGCCCCCAGATACGCAGTATTTT
TRBJ2-1 | - | TRBD2 | TRBV11-3 | CASSSWTSGRYNEQFF | TGTGCCAGCAGTAGTTGGACTAGCGGGAGATACAATGAGCAGTTCTTC
TRBJ2-1 | few | - | TRBV5-1 | CASRPAPSAGVNEQFF | TGCGCCAGCCGACCCGCCCCGTCGGCGGGCGTTAATGAGCAGTTCTTC
TRBJ2-1 | - | TRBD2 | TRBV28 | CASTLGVAGNSREFF | TGTGCCAGCACCCTAGGGGTAGCGGGCAATTCGAGAGAGTTCTTC
TRBJ2-1 | - | TRBD1 | TRBV11-3 | CASSLDGGTGAKDEQFF | TGTGCCAGCAGCTTAGACGGCGGGACAGGGGCCAAGGATGAGCAGTTCTTC
TRBJ2-7 | - | - | TRBV2 | CASSETSAAYEQYF | TGTGCCAGCAGTGAAACCAGCGCGGCCTACGAGCAGTACTTC
TRBJ1-4 | - | - | TRBV28 | CASSLDPSEPNEKLFF | TGTGCCAGCAGTTTAGATCCGAGTGAGCCTAATGAAAAACTGTTTTTT
TRBJ1-1 | - | - | TRBV19 | CASSRQEHLPNTEAFF | TGTGCCAGTAGTAGACAGGAGCACCTCCCTAACACTGAAGCTTTCTTT
TRBJ1-1 | once | - | TRBV10-3 | CAISDEQNTEAFF | TGTGCCATCAGTGATGAACAGAACACTGAAGCTTTCTTT
TRBJ2-5 | few | TRBD1 | TRBV5-1 | CASSLQGQETQYF | TGCGCCAGCAGCTTACAGGGGCAAGAGACCCAGTACTTC
TRBJ2-3 | - | TRBD2 | TRBV9 | CASSVGGRGTDTQYF | TGTGCCAGCAGCGTCGGCGGGAGGGGCACAGATACGCAGTATTTT
TRBJ2-5 | few | - | TRBV5-4 | CASSLYGGQETQYF | TGTGCCAGCAGCTTGTACGGCGGCCAAGAGACCCAGTACTTC
TRBJ1-5 | - | TRBD1 | TRBV27 | CASSLDRLNQPQHF | TGTGCCAGCAGTCTGGACAGGCTGAACCAGCCCCAGCATTTT
TRBJ2-7 | - | - | TRBV10-3 | CAISEDRLPYEQYF | TGTGCCATCAGTGAGGACAGGCTACCCTACGAGCAGTACTTC
TRBJ2-1 | once | - | TRBV18 | CASSPQGSVGNEQFF | TGTGCCAGCTCACCACAGGGGTCCGTTGGGAATGAGCAGTTCTTC
TRBJ2-7 | - | TRBD2 | TRBV7-2 | CASSSGGSAYEQYF | TGTGCCAGCAGCTCCGGCGGGAGCGCCTACGAGCAGTACTTC
TRBJ2-3 | - | TRBD2 | TRBV7-7 | CASSLGSGRGSTDTQYF | TGTGCCAGCAGCTTAGGCAGCGGGAGGGGTAGCACAGATACGCAGTATTTT
TRBJ2-1 | once | - | TRBV5-4 | CASSQYPTGGGGDEQFF | TGTGCCAGCAGCCAATACCCGACAGGGGGCGGGGGGGATGAGCAGTTCTTC
TRBJ1-3 | - | - | TRBV27 | CASSPQGSGNTIYF | TGTGCCAGCAGTCCACAGGGCTCTGGAAACACCATATATTTT
TRBJ2-5 | few | TRBD2 | TRBV9 | CASSVGTSGSIETQYF | TGTGCCAGCAGCGTGGGGACGAGCGGGAGTATCGAGACCCAGTACTTC
TRBJ2-1 | - | TRBD2 | TRBV19 | CAAGGTSVGEQFF | TGTGCCGCGGGAGGGACTTCCGTGGGTGAGCAGTTCTTC
TRBJ2-3 | - | - | TRBV9 | CASSEGGRGSYGADTQYF | TGTGCCAGCAGCGAGGGAGGACGTGGGTCGTACGGGGCAGATACGCAGTATTTT
TRBJ2-5 | - | TRBD2 | TRBV6-5 | CASSYTGAGLQETQYF | TGTGCCAGCAGTTACACGGGAGCGGGATTACAAGAGACCCAGTACTTC
TRBJ2-4 | - | TRBD1 | TRBV6-5 | CASRDREAKNIQYF | TGTGCCAGCAGGGACAGGGAAGCCAAAAACATTCAGTACTTC
TRBJ1-1 | - | TRBD1 | TRBV19 | CASSRGRATEAFF | TGTGCCAGTAGCAGGGGGCGGGCCACTGAAGCTTTCTTT
TRBJ2-7 | once | - | TRBV14 | CASSQDYTYEQYF | TGTGCCAGCAGCCAAGATTACACCTACGAGCAGTACTTC
TRBJ2-1 | - | TRBD1 | TRBV27 | CASSWDRDPGGQFF | TGTGCCAGCAGTTGGGACAGGGACCCCGGGGGGCAGTTCTTC
TRBJ2-1 | - | TRBD1 | TRBV6-5 | CASSYYGTVGNEQFF | TGTGCCAGCAGTTACTACGGGACAGTTGGCAATGAGCAGTTCTTC
TRBJ2-7 | - | - | TRBV10-3 | CAISERGGYSYEQYF | TGTGCCATCAGTGAGCGAGGCGGGTACTCCTACGAGCAGTACTTC
TRBJ1-4 | - | - | TRBV2 | CASSKGGNPGEKLFF | TGTGCCAGCTCCAAGGGGGGGAACCCAGGCGAAAAACTGTTTTTT
TRBJ2-5 | - | - | TRBV11-3 | CASSLGVQETQYF | TGTGCCAGCAGCTTGGGCGTCCAAGAGACCCAGTACTTC
TRBJ1-1 | - | - | TRBV5-1 | CASSLATRNTEAFF | TGCGCCAGCAGCTTGGCGACAAGGAACACTGAAGCTTTCTTT
TRBJ1-3 | - | TRBD1 | TRBV19 | CATGQGRNTIYF | TGTGCCACCGGACAGGGACGAAACACCATATATTTT
TRBJ1-3 | few | TRBD1 | TRBV18 | CASSPDRGPGNTIYF | TGTGCCAGCTCACCTGACAGGGGGCCTGGAAACACCATATATTTT
TRBJ2-1 | - | - | TRBV7-9 | CASSAKLDEQFF | TGTGCCAGCAGCGCCAAACTGGATGAGCAGTTCTTC
TRBJ2-7 | - | TRBD1 | TRBV6-1 | CASRMTGGGGYEQYF | TGTGCCAGCAGGATGACAGGGGGCGGCGGGTACGAGCAGTACTTC
TRBJ1-3 | - | TRBD1 | TRBV18 | CASSPGQQSSGNTIYF | TGTGCCAGCTCACCGGGACAGCAGAGCTCTGGAAACACCATATATTTT
TRBJ2-2 | - | TRBD2 | TRBV9 | CASSVGGLAEYPTGELFF | TGTGCCAGCAGCGTAGGGGGACTAGCGGAATACCCCACCGGGGAGCTGTTTTTT
TRBJ2-3 | - | - | TRBV18 | CASSPTGPSVADTQYF | TGTGCCAGCTCACCAACAGGGCCGTCGGTGGCAGATACGCAGTATTTT
TRBJ2-5 | - | - | TRBV6-5 | CASRLRGTVETQYF | TGTGCCAGCAGGTTACGGGGTACAGTTGAGACCCAGTACTTC